Listed below are T cell receptor beta chains from one sample, sequenced in a study of shared clonotypes between healthy human individuals. Measured with immunoSEQ multiplex PCR; TCRdb has only the in-frame clones, and not every one. The sample lists roughly 1,800,000 clones; about 95% were seen once. Sequenced sample: naive CD8+ T cells sorted from blood. Source of these receptors: a young man in good health. The CDR3 runs from the conserved cysteine through the conserved F or W. Each record gives: D gene, V gene, clone size, J gene, CDR3 protein, CDR3 DNA. D genes are given only for firm matches. Rows give clone size only sometimes, using once, few, many, or a class for an expanded clone.

D gene: .
V gene: TRBV7-9
clone size: .
J gene: TRBJ2-3
CDR3 protein: CASSLLAGGTDTQYF
CDR3 DNA: TGTGCCAGCAGCTTATTGGCCGGAGGGACAGATACGCAGTATTTT

D gene: .
V gene: TRBV7-8
clone size: .
J gene: TRBJ2-3
CDR3 protein: CASMSLTDTQYF
CDR3 DNA: TGTGCCAGCATGTCGCTCACAGATACGCAGTATTTT

D gene: .
V gene: TRBV13
clone size: once
J gene: TRBJ2-7
CDR3 protein: CASSLRAPYEQYF
CDR3 DNA: TGTGCCAGCAGCTTGCGGGCCCCTTACGAGCAGTACTTC

D gene: .
V gene: TRBV30
clone size: few
J gene: TRBJ1-3
CDR3 protein: CAWSEGSSSGNTIYF
CDR3 DNA: TGTGCCTGGAGTGAGGGCTCTAGCTCTGGAAACACCATATATTTT

D gene: TRBD1
V gene: TRBV5-8
clone size: .
J gene: TRBJ2-1
CDR3 protein: CASSTGTGGMNEQFF
CDR3 DNA: TGTGCCAGCAGCACCGGGACAGGGGGTATGAATGAGCAGTTCTTC

D gene: TRBD1
V gene: TRBV11-2
clone size: .
J gene: TRBJ1-2
CDR3 protein: CASSEARTGKNYGYTF
CDR3 DNA: TGTGCCAGCAGCGAAGCCAGGACAGGGAAGAACTATGGCTACACCTTC

D gene: TRBD1
V gene: TRBV4-1
clone size: .
J gene: TRBJ1-1
CDR3 protein: CASSPSPGGMNTEAFF
CDR3 DNA: TGCGCCAGCAGCCCAAGCCCAGGGGGCATGAACACTGAAGCTTTCTTT

D gene: TRBD1
V gene: TRBV10-3
clone size: .
J gene: TRBJ2-3
CDR3 protein: CAISDPGTGAEDTQYF
CDR3 DNA: TGTGCCATCAGTGATCCTGGGACAGGGGCCGAAGATACGCAGTATTTT

D gene: TRBD2
V gene: TRBV4-3
clone size: .
J gene: TRBJ2-7
CDR3 protein: CASSERLAGGQYEQYF
CDR3 DNA: TGCGCCAGCAGCGAAAGACTAGCGGGAGGTCAATACGAGCAGTACTTC

D gene: TRBD2
V gene: TRBV7-9
clone size: .
J gene: TRBJ2-1
CDR3 protein: CASSLGLAGAPSYNEQFF
CDR3 DNA: TGTGCCAGCAGCTTAGGGCTAGCGGGGGCCCCTTCCTACAATGAGCAGTTCTTC

D gene: .
V gene: TRBV7-6
clone size: .
J gene: TRBJ2-7
CDR3 protein: CASSYGDGLSYEQYF
CDR3 DNA: TGTGCCAGCAGCTACGGGGACGGCCTTTCCTACGAGCAGTACTTC

D gene: .
V gene: TRBV25-1
clone size: once
J gene: TRBJ1-4
CDR3 protein: CASSEYDGNEKLFF
CDR3 DNA: TGTGCCAGCAGTGAATACGACGGAAATGAAAAACTGTTTTTT

D gene: .
V gene: TRBV6-1
clone size: .
J gene: TRBJ2-7
CDR3 protein: CASCGLKGDYEQYF
CDR3 DNA: TGTGCCAGCTGTGGCCTAAAAGGGGACTACGAGCAGTACTTC

D gene: TRBD2
V gene: TRBV6-5
clone size: .
J gene: TRBJ2-7
CDR3 protein: CASSVGLAYEQYF
CDR3 DNA: TGTGCCAGCAGCGTGGGACTAGCCTACGAGCAGTACTTC

D gene: .
V gene: TRBV6-6
clone size: .
J gene: TRBJ2-2
CDR3 protein: CASSLTLGELFF
CDR3 DNA: TGTGCCAGCAGTTTGACTCTTGGGGAGCTGTTTTTT

D gene: .
V gene: TRBV4-1
clone size: .
J gene: TRBJ2-7
CDR3 protein: CASSQALGQFEQYF
CDR3 DNA: TGCGCCAGCAGCCAAGCCCTCGGACAGTTCGAGCAGTACTTC

D gene: TRBD1
V gene: TRBV5-1
clone size: .
J gene: TRBJ2-7
CDR3 protein: CASSLDRPGQGMFEQYF
CDR3 DNA: TGCGCCAGCAGCTTGGACCGCCCGGGACAGGGGATGTTCGAGCAGTACTTC

D gene: .
V gene: TRBV9
clone size: .
J gene: TRBJ1-2
CDR3 protein: CASSVAVGGGYGYTF
CDR3 DNA: TGTGCCAGCAGCGTAGCCGTGGGAGGCGGCTATGGCTACACCTTC

D gene: .
V gene: TRBV28
clone size: .
J gene: TRBJ2-3
CDR3 protein: CASSLEGGGTDTQYF
CDR3 DNA: TGTGCCAGCAGTTTAGAGGGCGGGGGCACAGATACGCAGTATTTT

D gene: .
V gene: TRBV5-1
clone size: .
J gene: TRBJ2-5
CDR3 protein: CASYLAGAQETQYF
CDR3 DNA: TGCGCCAGCTACTTGGCGGGGGCGCAAGAGACCCAGTACTTC

D gene: TRBD1
V gene: TRBV12-5
clone size: .
J gene: TRBJ2-5
CDR3 protein: CASGLPPGQPPEGETQYF
CDR3 DNA: TGTGCTAGTGGTTTACCTCCGGGACAGCCGCCCGAGGGTGAGACCCAGTACTTC

D gene: TRBD2
V gene: TRBV9
clone size: .
J gene: TRBJ2-7
CDR3 protein: CASSVEAGGINEQYF
CDR3 DNA: TGTGCCAGCAGCGTAGAGGCGGGAGGGATAAACGAGCAGTACTTC

D gene: .
V gene: TRBV7-9
clone size: .
J gene: TRBJ2-1
CDR3 protein: CASTLTPGEEQFF
CDR3 DNA: TGTGCCAGCACCCTAACCCCCGGGGAAGAGCAGTTCTTC

D gene: .
V gene: TRBV2
clone size: .
J gene: TRBJ1-2
CDR3 protein: CARIQNGGYTF
CDR3 DNA: TGTGCCAGGATACAGAACGGTGGCTACACCTTC

D gene: TRBD2
V gene: TRBV10-3
clone size: .
J gene: TRBJ2-1
CDR3 protein: CAIGRPSGGRYNEQFF
CDR3 DNA: TGTGCCATCGGGCGCCCTAGCGGGGGCCGATACAATGAGCAGTTCTTC

D gene: TRBD2
V gene: TRBV9
clone size: .
J gene: TRBJ2-2
CDR3 protein: CASSVPAGLVPGELFF
CDR3 DNA: TGTGCCAGCAGCGTACCGGCGGGACTAGTCCCCGGGGAGCTGTTTTTT

D gene: .
V gene: TRBV18
clone size: .
J gene: TRBJ2-1
CDR3 protein: CASSPTSGHEQFF
CDR3 DNA: TGTGCCAGCTCACCAACTAGTGGTCATGAGCAGTTCTTC

D gene: TRBD1
V gene: TRBV13
clone size: .
J gene: TRBJ2-3
CDR3 protein: CASSLSRQGYTDTQYF
CDR3 DNA: TGTGCCAGCAGCTTATCGAGACAGGGGTACACAGATACGCAGTATTTT

D gene: .
V gene: TRBV5-1
clone size: .
J gene: TRBJ1-1
CDR3 protein: CASSPGRQLNTEAFF
CDR3 DNA: TGCGCCAGCAGCCCGGGCCGACAACTGAACACTGAAGCTTTCTTT

D gene: .
V gene: TRBV5-6
clone size: once
J gene: TRBJ2-7
CDR3 protein: CASSFGVSSYEQYF
CDR3 DNA: TGTGCCAGCAGCTTCGGCGTCAGCTCCTACGAGCAGTACTTC

D gene: TRBD2
V gene: TRBV5-6
clone size: .
J gene: TRBJ2-3
CDR3 protein: CASSLGAGGIPTDTQYF
CDR3 DNA: TGTGCCAGCAGCTTGGGGGCGGGAGGGATACCCACAGATACGCAGTATTTT

D gene: TRBD2
V gene: TRBV4-1
clone size: .
J gene: TRBJ2-1
CDR3 protein: CASSQDLLAGYNEQFF
CDR3 DNA: TGCGCCAGCAGCCAAGATCTTCTAGCGGGGTACAATGAGCAGTTCTTC

D gene: TRBD2
V gene: TRBV27
clone size: .
J gene: TRBJ2-5
CDR3 protein: CASSLMSVAGSGTQYF
CDR3 DNA: TGTGCCAGCAGTTTAATGTCGGTAGCGGGGTCGGGGACCCAGTACTTC

D gene: TRBD1
V gene: TRBV27
clone size: .
J gene: TRBJ2-7
CDR3 protein: CASSLSPGTGSSSYEQYF
CDR3 DNA: TGTGCCAGCAGCCTGAGTCCCGGGACAGGTTCTAGCTCCTACGAGCAGTACTTC

D gene: .
V gene: TRBV19
clone size: once
J gene: TRBJ2-7
CDR3 protein: CASSYQGIYEQYF
CDR3 DNA: TGTGCCTCCTCATACCAGGGGATCTACGAGCAGTACTTC

D gene: .
V gene: TRBV5-1
clone size: .
J gene: TRBJ2-3
CDR3 protein: CASSGRQASTDTQYF
CDR3 DNA: TGCGCCAGCAGCGGTCGACAGGCTAGCACAGATACGCAGTATTTT

D gene: .
V gene: TRBV7-3
clone size: .
J gene: TRBJ2-3
CDR3 protein: CASSSPPDSSTDTQYF
CDR3 DNA: TGTGCCAGCAGCTCGCCTCCGGACAGTAGCACAGATACGCAGTATTTT

D gene: .
V gene: TRBV28
clone size: .
J gene: TRBJ1-2
CDR3 protein: CASSLPGEGLNYGYTF
CDR3 DNA: TGTGCCAGCAGTTTGCCGGGGGAGGGTCTTAACTATGGCTACACCTTC

D gene: TRBD1
V gene: TRBV5-6
clone size: .
J gene: TRBJ2-2
CDR3 protein: CASSPQGAGTGELFF
CDR3 DNA: TGTGCCAGCAGCCCACAGGGGGCTGGCACCGGGGAGCTGTTTTTT

D gene: TRBD1
V gene: TRBV7-9
clone size: .
J gene: TRBJ2-5
CDR3 protein: CASSLGQGQETQYF
CDR3 DNA: TGTGCCAGCAGCTTAGGACAGGGACAAGAGACCCAGTACTTC

D gene: .
V gene: TRBV30
clone size: .
J gene: TRBJ2-7
CDR3 protein: CAWSVGRGLPDRYEQYF
CDR3 DNA: TGTGCCTGGAGTGTAGGCAGGGGCCTACCCGACCGCTACGAGCAGTACTTC

D gene: TRBD2
V gene: TRBV27
clone size: .
J gene: TRBJ2-2
CDR3 protein: CASSLRDSGRALDTGELFF
CDR3 DNA: TGTGCCAGCAGTTTACGGGATAGCGGGAGGGCCCTGGACACCGGGGAGCTGTTTTTT

D gene: .
V gene: TRBV27
clone size: .
J gene: TRBJ1-6
CDR3 protein: CASSPHPPRGNSPLHF
CDR3 DNA: TGTGCCAGCAGCCCACACCCCCCCCGTGGCAATTCACCCCTCCACTTT

D gene: TRBD1
V gene: TRBV9
clone size: .
J gene: TRBJ2-2
CDR3 protein: CASKDRVGSGELFF
CDR3 DNA: TGTGCCAGCAAGGACAGGGTGGGTAGCGGGGAGCTGTTTTTT

D gene: .
V gene: TRBV5-4
clone size: .
J gene: TRBJ2-5
CDR3 protein: CASSLAEGGLQETQYF
CDR3 DNA: TGTGCCAGCAGCTTGGCCGAGGGGGGGCTCCAAGAGACCCAGTACTTC

D gene: TRBD1
V gene: TRBV7-6
clone size: .
J gene: TRBJ1-2
CDR3 protein: CASSSPPGQANYGYTF
CDR3 DNA: TGTGCCAGCAGCTCCCCCCCGGGACAGGCAAACTATGGCTACACCTTC

D gene: .
V gene: TRBV9
clone size: .
J gene: TRBJ2-3
CDR3 protein: CASSVGARPTDTQYF
CDR3 DNA: TGTGCCAGCAGCGTAGGGGCGCGGCCCACAGATACGCAGTATTTT

D gene: TRBD2
V gene: TRBV5-1
clone size: once
J gene: TRBJ2-5
CDR3 protein: CASSPGLANQETQYF
CDR3 DNA: TGCGCCAGCAGCCCGGGACTAGCGAACCAAGAGACCCAGTACTTC

D gene: TRBD2
V gene: TRBV19
clone size: .
J gene: TRBJ2-7
CDR3 protein: CASTPASGLTYEQYF
CDR3 DNA: TGTGCCAGTACTCCGGCTAGCGGACTAACCTACGAGCAGTACTTC

D gene: .
V gene: TRBV28
clone size: .
J gene: TRBJ2-7
CDR3 protein: CASNIGQTYEQYF
CDR3 DNA: TGTGCCAGCAACATTGGACAGACCTACGAGCAGTACTTC

D gene: TRBD1
V gene: TRBV9
clone size: .
J gene: TRBJ2-2
CDR3 protein: CASSWGTETTGELFF
CDR3 DNA: TGTGCCAGCAGCTGGGGGACAGAAACCACCGGGGAGCTGTTTTTT

D gene: TRBD1
V gene: TRBV2
clone size: .
J gene: TRBJ2-7
CDR3 protein: CAVSPGQETYEQYF
CDR3 DNA: TGTGCCGTCAGTCCGGGACAGGAGACCTACGAGCAGTACTTC

D gene: TRBD2
V gene: TRBV28
clone size: .
J gene: TRBJ2-7
CDR3 protein: CATSGGGVYEQYF
CDR3 DNA: TGTGCCACCTCGGGCGGGGGGGTGTACGAGCAGTACTTC

D gene: .
V gene: TRBV9
clone size: .
J gene: TRBJ2-7
CDR3 protein: CASSVRDKAQEQYF
CDR3 DNA: TGTGCCAGCAGCGTAAGGGACAAGGCCCAGGAGCAGTACTTC

D gene: .
V gene: TRBV2
clone size: .
J gene: TRBJ2-1
CDR3 protein: CASSAGSSDPLLNNEQFF
CDR3 DNA: TGTGCCAGCTCTGCTGGATCTTCTGACCCTCTACTTAACAATGAGCAGTTCTTC